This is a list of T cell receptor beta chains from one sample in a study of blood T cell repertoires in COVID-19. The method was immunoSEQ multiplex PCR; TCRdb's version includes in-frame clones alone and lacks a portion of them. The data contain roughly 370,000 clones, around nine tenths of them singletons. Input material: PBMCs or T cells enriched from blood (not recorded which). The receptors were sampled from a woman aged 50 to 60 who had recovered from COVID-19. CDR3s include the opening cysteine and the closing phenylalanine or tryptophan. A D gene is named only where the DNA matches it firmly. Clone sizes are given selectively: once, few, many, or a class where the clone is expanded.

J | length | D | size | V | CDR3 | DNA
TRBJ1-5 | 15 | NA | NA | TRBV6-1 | CASSEGSVSNQPQHF | TGTGCCAGCAGTGAAGGGTCGGTTAGCAATCAGCCCCAGCATTTT
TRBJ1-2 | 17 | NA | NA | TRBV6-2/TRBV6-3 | CASSYNTGDKALYGYTF | TGTGCCAGCAGCTATAACACCGGGGACAAGGCATTATATGGCTACACCTTC
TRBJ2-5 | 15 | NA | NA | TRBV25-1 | CASSEQDSLQETQYF | TGTGCCAGCAGTGAACAGGACTCCCTCCAAGAGACCCAGTACTTC
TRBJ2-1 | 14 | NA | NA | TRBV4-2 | CASSQESSGDEQFF | TGTGCCAGCAGCCAAGAATCGTCCGGGGATGAGCAGTTCTTC
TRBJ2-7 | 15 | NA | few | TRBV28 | CASHQGGRVSYEQYF | TGTGCCAGCCACCAGGGAGGACGCGTCTCCTACGAGCAGTACTTC
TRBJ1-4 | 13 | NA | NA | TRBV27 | CASSYERNEKLFF | TGTGCCAGCAGTTATGAGCGGAATGAAAAACTGTTTTTT
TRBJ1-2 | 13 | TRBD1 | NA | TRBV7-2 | CASSLGTGAGYTF | TGTGCCAGCAGCTTGGGGACAGGGGCGGGCTACACCTTC
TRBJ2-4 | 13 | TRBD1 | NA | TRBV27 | CASSLRQGNIQYF | TGTGCCAGCAGTTTGAGACAGGGGAACATTCAGTACTTC
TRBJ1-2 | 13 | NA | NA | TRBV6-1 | CASSDTGWKGYTF | TGTGCCAGCAGTGACACAGGGTGGAAGGGCTACACCTTC
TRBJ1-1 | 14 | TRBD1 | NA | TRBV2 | CASSDPGQDTEAFF | TGTGCCAGCAGTGACCCCGGACAGGACACTGAAGCTTTCTTT
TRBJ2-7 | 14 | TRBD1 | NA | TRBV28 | CASSSGQEPYEQYF | TGTGCCAGCAGTTCTGGACAGGAGCCCTACGAGCAGTACTTC
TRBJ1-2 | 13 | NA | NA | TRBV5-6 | CASSLDRNYGYTF | TGTGCCAGCAGCTTGGACAGAAACTATGGCTACACCTTC
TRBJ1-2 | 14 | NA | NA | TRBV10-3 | CATRRDNNNYGYTF | TGTGCCACGCGCCGGGACAACAATAACTATGGCTACACCTTC
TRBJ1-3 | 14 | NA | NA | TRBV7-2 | CASSLGPDGNTIYF | TGTGCCAGCAGCTTAGGGCCCGATGGAAACACCATATATTTT
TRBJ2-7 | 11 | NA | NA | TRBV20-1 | CSADSVHEQYF | TGCAGTGCGGACTCGGTCCACGAGCAGTACTTC
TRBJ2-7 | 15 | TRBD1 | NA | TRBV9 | CASLLKDREIYEQYF | TGTGCCTCCTTACTTAAGGACAGGGAAATTTACGAGCAGTACTTC
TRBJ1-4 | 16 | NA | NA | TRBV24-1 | CATRPNRRGWDEKLFF | TGTGCCACCAGACCGAACAGGAGGGGCTGGGATGAAAAACTGTTTTTT
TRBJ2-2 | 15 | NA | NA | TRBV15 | CATSMDSTNTGELFF | TGTGCCACCAGTATGGACAGCACGAACACCGGGGAGCTGTTTTTT
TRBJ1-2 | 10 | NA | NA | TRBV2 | CASGFYGYTF | TGTGCCTCGGGGTTTTATGGCTACACCTTC
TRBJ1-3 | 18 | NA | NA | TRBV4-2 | CASSQEISGTISGNTIYF | TGTGCCAGCAGCCAAGAGATTTCAGGAACCATCTCTGGAAACACCATATATTTT
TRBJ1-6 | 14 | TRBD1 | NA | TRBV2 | CASSWTGGNSPLHF | TGTGCCAGCAGTTGGACAGGGGGAAATTCACCCCTCCACTTT
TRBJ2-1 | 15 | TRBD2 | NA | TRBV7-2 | CASKTVPTTSGIAFF | TGTGCCAGCAAGACAGTCCCCACCACTAGCGGAATAGCGTTCTTC
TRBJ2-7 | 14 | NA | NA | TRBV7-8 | CASSNTGKSYEQYF | TGTGCCAGCAGCAACACAGGGAAGTCCTACGAGCAGTACTTC